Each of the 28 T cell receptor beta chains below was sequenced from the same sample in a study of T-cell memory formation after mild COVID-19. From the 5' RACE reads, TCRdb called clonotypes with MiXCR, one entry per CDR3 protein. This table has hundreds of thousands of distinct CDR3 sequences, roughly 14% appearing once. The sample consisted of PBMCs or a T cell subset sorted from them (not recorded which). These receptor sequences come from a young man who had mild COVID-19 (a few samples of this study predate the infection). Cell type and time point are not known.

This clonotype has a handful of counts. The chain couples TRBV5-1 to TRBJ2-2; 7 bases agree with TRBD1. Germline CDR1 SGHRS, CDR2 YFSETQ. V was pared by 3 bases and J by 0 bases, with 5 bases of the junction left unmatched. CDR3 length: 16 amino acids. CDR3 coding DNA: TGCGCCAGCAGCTCCACCGGGACAGCGAACACCGGGGAGCTGTTTTTT. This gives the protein CASSSTGTANTGELFF. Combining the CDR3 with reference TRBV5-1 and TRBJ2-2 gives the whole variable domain KAGVTQTPRYLIKTRGQQVTLSCSPISGHRSVSWYQQTPGQGLQFLFEYFSETQRNKGNFPGRFSGRQFSNSRSEMNVSTLELGDSALYLCASSSTGTANTGELFFGEGSRLTVL.

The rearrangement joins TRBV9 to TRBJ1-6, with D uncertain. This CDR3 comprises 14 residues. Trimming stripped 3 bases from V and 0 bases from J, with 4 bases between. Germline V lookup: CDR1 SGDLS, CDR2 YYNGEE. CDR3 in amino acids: CASSDGSYNSPLHF. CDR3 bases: TGTGCCAGCAGCGACGGCTCCTATAATTCACCCCTCCACTTT.

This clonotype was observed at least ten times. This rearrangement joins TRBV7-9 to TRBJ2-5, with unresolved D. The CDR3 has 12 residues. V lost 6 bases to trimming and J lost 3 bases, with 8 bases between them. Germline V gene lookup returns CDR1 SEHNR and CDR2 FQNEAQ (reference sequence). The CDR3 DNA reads TGTGCCAGCAGTCGGGCAGAAGAGACCCAGTACTTC. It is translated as CASSRAEETQYF. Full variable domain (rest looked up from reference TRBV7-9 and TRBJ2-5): DTGVSQNPRHKITKRGQNVTFRCDPISEHNRLYWYRQTLGQGPEFLTYFQNEAQLEKSRLLSDRFSAERPKGSFSTLEIQRTEQGDSAMYLCASSRAEETQYFGPGTRLLVL.

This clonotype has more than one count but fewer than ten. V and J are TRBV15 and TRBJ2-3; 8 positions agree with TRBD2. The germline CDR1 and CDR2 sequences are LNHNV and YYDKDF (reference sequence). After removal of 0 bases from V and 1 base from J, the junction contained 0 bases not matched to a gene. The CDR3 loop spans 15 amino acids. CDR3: CATSRERGGTDTQYF. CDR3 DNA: TGTGCCACCAGCAGAGAGCGGGGGGGCACAGATACGCAGTATTTT.

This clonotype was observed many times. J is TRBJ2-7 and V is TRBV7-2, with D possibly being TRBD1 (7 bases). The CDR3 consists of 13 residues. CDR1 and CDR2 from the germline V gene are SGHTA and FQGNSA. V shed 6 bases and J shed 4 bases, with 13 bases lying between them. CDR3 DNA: TGTGCCAGCAGTCCCCCAGGGGGGTACGAGCAGTACTTC. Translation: CASSPPGGYEQYF.

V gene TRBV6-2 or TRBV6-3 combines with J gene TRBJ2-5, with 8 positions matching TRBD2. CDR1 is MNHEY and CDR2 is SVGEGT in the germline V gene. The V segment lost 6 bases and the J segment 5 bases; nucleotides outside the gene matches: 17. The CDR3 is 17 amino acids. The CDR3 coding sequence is TGTGCCAGCAGCCTCACCCCTGGCGGGGGGTTGGGGGAGACCCAGTACTTC. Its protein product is CASSLTPGGGLGETQYF.

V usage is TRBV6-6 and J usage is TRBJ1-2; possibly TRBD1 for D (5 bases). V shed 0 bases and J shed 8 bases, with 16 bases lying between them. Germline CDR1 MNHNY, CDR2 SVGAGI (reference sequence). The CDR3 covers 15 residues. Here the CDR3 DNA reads TGTGCCAGCAGTTACTCGAAGGACACGATGGGGGGCTACACCTTC. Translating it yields CASSYSKDTMGGYTF.

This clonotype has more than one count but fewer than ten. CDR3 loop: CAISQEENYGYTF. The CDR3 DNA is TGTGCCATCAGTCAGGAGGAGAACTATGGCTACACCTTC. This chain uses TRBV10-3 with TRBJ1-2; unclear D gene. Trimming pared 5 bases from V and 2 bases from J, leaving 9 bases between. Germline V CDR1 and CDR2: ENHRY, SYGVKD. This CDR3 contains 13 residues.

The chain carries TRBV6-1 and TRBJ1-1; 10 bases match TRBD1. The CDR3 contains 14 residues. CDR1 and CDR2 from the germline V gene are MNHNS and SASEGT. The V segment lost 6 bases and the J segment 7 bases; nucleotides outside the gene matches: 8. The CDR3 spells CASREWGQGNEAFF. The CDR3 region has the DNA TGTGCCAGCAGAGAATGGGGACAGGGGAATGAAGCTTTCTTT.

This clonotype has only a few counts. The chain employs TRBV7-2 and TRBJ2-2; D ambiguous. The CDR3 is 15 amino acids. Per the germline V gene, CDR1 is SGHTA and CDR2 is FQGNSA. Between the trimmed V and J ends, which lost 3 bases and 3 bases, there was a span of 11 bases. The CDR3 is CASSFRSTDTGELFF. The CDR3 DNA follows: TGTGCCAGCAGCTTTAGGTCGACCGACACCGGGGAGCTGTTTTTT.

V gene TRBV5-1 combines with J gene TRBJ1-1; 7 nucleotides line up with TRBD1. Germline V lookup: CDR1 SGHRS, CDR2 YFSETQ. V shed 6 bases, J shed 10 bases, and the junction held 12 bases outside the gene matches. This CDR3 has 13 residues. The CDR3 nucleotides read TGCGCCAGCAAGGGAGGGGGCGTTGCTCGAGCTTTCTTT. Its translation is CASKGGGVARAFF.

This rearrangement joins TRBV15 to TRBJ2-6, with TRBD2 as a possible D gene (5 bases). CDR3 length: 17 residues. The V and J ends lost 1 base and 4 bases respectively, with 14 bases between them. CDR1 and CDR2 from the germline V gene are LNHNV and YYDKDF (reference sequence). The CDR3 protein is CATSRAEGEAGANVLTF. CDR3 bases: TGTGCCACCAGCAGAGCTGAGGGTGAGGCGGGGGCCAACGTCCTGACTTTC. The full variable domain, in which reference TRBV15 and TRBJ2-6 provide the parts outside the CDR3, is DAMVIQNPRYQVTQFGKPVTLSCSQTLNHNVMYWYQQKSSQAPKLLFHYYDKDFNNEADTPDNFQSRRPNTSFCFLDIRSPGLGDTAMYLCATSRAEGEAGANVLTFGAGSRLTVL.

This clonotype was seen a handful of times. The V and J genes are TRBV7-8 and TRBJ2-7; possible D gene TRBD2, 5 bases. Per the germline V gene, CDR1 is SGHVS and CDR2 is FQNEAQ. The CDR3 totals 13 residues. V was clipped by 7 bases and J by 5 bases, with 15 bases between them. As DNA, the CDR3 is TGTGCCAGCAACGACGGGGAAGGTGACGAGCAGTACGTC. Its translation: CASNDGEGDEQYV.

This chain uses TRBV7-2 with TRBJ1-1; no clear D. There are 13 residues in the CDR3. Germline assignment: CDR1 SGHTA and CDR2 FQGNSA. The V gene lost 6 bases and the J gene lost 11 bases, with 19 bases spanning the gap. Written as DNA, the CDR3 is TGTGCCAGCAGACGGTCCAATTGGGTGGAGGCTTTCTTT. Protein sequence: CASRRSNWVEAFF. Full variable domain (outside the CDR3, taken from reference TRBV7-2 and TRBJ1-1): GAGVSQSPSNKVTEKGKDVELRCDPISGHTALYWYRQSLGQGLEFLIYFQGNSAPDKSGLPSDRFSAERTGGSVSTLTIQRTQQEDSAVYLCASRRSNWVEAFFGQGTRLTVV.

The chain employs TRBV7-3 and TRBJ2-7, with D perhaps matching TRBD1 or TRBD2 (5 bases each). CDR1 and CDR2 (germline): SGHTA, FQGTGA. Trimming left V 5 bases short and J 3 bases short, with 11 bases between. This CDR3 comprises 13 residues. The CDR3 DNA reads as TGTGCCAGCAGCGTCCGGGACGGCTACGAGCAGTACGTC. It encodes CASSVRDGYEQYV.

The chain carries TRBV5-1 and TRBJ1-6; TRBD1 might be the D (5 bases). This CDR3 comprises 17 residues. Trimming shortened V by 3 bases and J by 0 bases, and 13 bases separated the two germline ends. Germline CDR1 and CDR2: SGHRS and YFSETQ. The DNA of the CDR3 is TGCGCCAGCAGCTCACAAGTCGGGGGCTCCTATAATTCACCCCTCCACTTT. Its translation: CASSSQVGGSYNSPLHF. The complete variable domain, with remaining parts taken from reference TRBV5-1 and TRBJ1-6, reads KAGVTQTPRYLIKTRGQQVTLSCSPISGHRSVSWYQQTPGQGLQFLFEYFSETQRNKGNFPGRFSGRQFSNSRSEMNVSTLELGDSALYLCASSSQVGGSYNSPLHFGNGTRLTVT.

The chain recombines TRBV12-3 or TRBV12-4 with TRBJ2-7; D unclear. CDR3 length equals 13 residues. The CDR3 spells CASRLGTAYEQYV. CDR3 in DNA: TGTGCCAGCAGATTAGGCACGGCCTACGAGCAGTACGTC.

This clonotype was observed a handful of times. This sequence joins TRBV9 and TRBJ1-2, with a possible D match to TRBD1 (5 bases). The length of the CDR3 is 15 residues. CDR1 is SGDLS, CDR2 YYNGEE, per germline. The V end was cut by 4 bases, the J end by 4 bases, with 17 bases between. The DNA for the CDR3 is TGTGCCAGCAGCCCCCGGGAGGGCAGGGTCTATGGCTACACCTTC. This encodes CASSPREGRVYGYTF.

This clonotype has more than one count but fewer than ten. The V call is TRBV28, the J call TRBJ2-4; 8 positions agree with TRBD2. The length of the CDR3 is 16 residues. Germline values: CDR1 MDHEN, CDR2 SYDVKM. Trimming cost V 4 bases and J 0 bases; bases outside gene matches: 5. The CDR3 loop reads CASSSRGALAKNIQYF. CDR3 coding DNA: TGTGCCAGCAGTTCGCGGGGGGCTCTAGCCAAAAACATTCAGTACTTC.

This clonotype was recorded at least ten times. The CDR3 DNA follows: TGTGCCAGCAGCTTTGGACGCAGCTCCTACGAGCAGTACGTC. The encoded protein is CASSFGRSSYEQYV. The V call is TRBV5-6, the J call TRBJ2-7; unclear D gene. The V gene lost 2 bases and the J gene lost 0 bases, with 9 bases spanning the gap. The CDR3 covers 14 residues. The germline V gene encodes CDR1 SGHDT and CDR2 YYEEEE.

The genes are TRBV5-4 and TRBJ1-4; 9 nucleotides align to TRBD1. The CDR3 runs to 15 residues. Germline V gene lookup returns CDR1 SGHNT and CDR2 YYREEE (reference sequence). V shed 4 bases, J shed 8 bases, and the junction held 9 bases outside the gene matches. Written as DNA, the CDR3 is TGTGCCAGCAGCCTGGGGGGGACAGGGCGCGAAAAACTGTTTTTT. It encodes CASSLGGTGREKLFF.

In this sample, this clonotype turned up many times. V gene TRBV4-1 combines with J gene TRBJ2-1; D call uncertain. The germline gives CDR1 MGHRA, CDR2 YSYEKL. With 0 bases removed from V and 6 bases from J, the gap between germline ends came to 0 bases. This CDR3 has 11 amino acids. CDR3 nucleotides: TGCGCCAGCAGCCAAGACAATGAGCAGTTCTTC. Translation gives CASSQDNEQFF.

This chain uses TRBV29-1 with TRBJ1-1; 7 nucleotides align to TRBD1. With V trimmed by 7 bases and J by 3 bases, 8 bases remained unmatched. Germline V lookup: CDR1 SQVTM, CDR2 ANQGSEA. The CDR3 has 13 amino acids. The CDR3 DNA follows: TGCAGCGCCAGAGGGGACAGATACACTGAAGCTTTCTTT. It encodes CSARGDRYTEAFF.

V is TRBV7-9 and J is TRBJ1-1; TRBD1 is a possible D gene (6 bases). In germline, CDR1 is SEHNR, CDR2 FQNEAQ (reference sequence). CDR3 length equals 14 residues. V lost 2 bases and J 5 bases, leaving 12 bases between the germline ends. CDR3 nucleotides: TGTGCCAGCAGCTTACAGGAAAGGGGGACTGAAGCTTTCTTT. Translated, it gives CASSLQERGTEAFF.

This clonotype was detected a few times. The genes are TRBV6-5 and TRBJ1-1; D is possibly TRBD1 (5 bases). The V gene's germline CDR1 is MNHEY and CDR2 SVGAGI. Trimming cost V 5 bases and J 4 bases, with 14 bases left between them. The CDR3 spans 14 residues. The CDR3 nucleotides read TGTGCCAGCAGTCTTGGGGGGGTCCTCACTGAAGCTTTCTTT. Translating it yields CASSLGGVLTEAFF.

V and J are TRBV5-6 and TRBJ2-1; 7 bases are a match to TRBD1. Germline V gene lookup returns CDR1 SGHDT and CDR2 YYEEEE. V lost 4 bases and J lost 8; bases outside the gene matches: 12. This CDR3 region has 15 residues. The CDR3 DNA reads TGTGCCAGCAGCCCGGGACAGCTAGGGGGCGATGAGCAGTTCTTC. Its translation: CASSPGQLGGDEQFF. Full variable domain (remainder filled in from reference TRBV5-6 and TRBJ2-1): DAGVTQSPTHLIKTRGQQVTLRCSPKSGHDTVSWYQQALGQGPQFIFQYYEEEERQRGNFPDRFSGHQFPNYSSELNVNALLLGDSALYLCASSPGQLGGDEQFFGPGTRLTVL.

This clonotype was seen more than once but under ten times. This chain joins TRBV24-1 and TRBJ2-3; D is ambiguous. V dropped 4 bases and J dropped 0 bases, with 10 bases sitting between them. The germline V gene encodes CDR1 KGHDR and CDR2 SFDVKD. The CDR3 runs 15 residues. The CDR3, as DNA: TGTGCCACCAGTGACAGCCAAACAAGCACAGATACGCAGTATTTT. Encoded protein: CATSDSQTSTDTQYF.

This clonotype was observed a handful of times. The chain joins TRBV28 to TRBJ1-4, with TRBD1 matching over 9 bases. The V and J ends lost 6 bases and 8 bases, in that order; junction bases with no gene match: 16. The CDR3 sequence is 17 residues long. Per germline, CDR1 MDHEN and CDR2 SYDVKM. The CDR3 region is CASRMGGTGRAREKLFF. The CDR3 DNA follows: TGTGCCAGCAGGATGGGGGGGACAGGGCGAGCCCGGGAAAAACTGTTTTTT.